In this sample, the clone carrying this T cell receptor beta chain turned up once. In the original workflow: It was from reference gene primer amplification that nucleated cell counts were estimated. This table comes from immunoSEQ multiplex PCR, and its TCRdb copy is limited to in-frame clones, with some not included. V and J calls and clone size are those listed in that table; D and trimming were worked out from the DNA. The table includes some 76,000 clones, about 90% detected once. The entry originates in a study of blood T cell repertoires in COVID-19. Looking at the study overall: The origin of the acute and convalescent COVID-19 samples was the United States, Italy and Spain. The analysed material was cDNA or gDNA that came from T cells, B-cell-depleted T cells, or PBMCs.

From germline, CDR1 is SEHNR and CDR2 FQNEAQ (reference sequence). The CDR3 extends over 14 amino acids. With 4 bases removed from V and 8 bases from J, the gap between germline ends came to 17 bases. This chain links TRBV7-9 with TRBJ1-1, with D hard to call. This TCR was recovered from a human donor in a cohort sampled during active COVID-19. The sequenced material came from peripheral blood. The CDR3 loop reads CASSSARQAEEAFF. In DNA form, the CDR3 reads TGTGCCAGCAGCTCAGCACGTCAGGCTGAGGAAGCTTTCTTT.